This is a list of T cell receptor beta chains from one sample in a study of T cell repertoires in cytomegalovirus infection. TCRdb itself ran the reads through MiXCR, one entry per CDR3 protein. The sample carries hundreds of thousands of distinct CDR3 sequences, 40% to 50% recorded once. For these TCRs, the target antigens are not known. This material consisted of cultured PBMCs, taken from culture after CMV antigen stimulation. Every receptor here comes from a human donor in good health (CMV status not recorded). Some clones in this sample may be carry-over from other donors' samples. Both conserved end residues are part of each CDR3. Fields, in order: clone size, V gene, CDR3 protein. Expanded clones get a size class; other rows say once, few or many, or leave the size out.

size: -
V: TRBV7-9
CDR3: CASSVRGQPQHF

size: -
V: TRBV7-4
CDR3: CASSFRPKEKLFF

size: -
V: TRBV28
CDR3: CASSRPDGLPLHF

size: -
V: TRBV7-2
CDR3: CASSLGQGTTPLHF

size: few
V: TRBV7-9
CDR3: CASSLRQTFRETQYF

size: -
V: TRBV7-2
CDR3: CASSWKVDYEQYF

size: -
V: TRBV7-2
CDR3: CASVVGGTGEQFF

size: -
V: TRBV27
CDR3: CARSLGGLGQPQHF

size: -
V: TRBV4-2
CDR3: CASSQVSGGGTQYF

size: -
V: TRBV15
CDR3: CATSRGQETQYF

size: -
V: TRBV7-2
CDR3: CASSLAGAGANVLTF

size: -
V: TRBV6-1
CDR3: CASSGVGGGIYEQYF

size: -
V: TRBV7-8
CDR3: CASSPTGGIYEQYF

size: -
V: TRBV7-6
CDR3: CASSSTGVAEQYF

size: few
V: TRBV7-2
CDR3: CASSLYFQGQGGGYTF

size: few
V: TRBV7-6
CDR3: CATQAWGLETQYF

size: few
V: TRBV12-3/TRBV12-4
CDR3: CASKKTERNTEAFF

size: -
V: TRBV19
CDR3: CASSIGTGRLMANEQFF

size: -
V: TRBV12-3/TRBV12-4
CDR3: CASSLRGTGPRKLFF

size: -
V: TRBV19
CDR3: CATNDRPTGEQYF

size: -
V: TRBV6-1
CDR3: CASSEGKWLLYDTQYF

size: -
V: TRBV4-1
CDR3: CASSQAGFPEGTDTQYF

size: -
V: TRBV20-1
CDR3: CSARQVRGPSTDTQYF

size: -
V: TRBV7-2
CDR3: CASSPRGEREQFF

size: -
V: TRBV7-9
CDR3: CASSPPAHYEQYF

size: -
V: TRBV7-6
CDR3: CASSTRQGSGTGELFF

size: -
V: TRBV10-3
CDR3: CAISERAENEKLFF

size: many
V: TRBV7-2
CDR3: CASSPLLGGYIQYF

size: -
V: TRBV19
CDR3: CASNKESYSNQPQHF